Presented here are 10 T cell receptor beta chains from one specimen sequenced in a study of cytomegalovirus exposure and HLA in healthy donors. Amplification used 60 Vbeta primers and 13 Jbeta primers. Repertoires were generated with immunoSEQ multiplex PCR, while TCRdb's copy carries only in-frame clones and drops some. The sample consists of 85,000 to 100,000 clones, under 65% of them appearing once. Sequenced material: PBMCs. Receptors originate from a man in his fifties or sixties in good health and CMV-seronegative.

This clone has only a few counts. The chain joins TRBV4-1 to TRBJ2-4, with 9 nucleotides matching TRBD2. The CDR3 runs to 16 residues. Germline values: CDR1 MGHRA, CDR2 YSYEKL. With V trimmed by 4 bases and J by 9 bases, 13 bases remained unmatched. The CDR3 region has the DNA TGCGCCAGCAGCCGTGAGACTAGCGGATCGATGGGCATTCAGTACTTC. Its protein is CASSRETSGSMGIQYF.

CDR3 nucleotide sequence: TGTGCCAGCAGTGAGAATGTCCACCTACGGCCCCAGCATTTT. Translated: CASSENVHLRPQHF. The chain couples TRBV2 to TRBJ1-5, with D unclear. V lost 3 bases to trimming and J lost 9 bases, with 15 bases between them. This CDR3 is built from 14 residues. Per germline, CDR1 SNHLY and CDR2 FYNNEI.

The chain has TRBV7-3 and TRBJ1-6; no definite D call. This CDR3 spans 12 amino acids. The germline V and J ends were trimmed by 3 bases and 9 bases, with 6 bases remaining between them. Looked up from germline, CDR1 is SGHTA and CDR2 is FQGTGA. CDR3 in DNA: TGTGCCAGCAGCTTTAGTGGTTCACCCCTCCACTTT. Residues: CASSFSGSPLHF.

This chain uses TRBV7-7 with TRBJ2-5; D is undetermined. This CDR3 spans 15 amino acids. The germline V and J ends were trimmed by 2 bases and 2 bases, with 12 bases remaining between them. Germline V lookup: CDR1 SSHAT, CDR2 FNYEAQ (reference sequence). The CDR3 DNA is TGTGCCAGCAGCTTATCACACGTACAGCAAGAGACCCAGTACTTC. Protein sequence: CASSLSHVQQETQYF.

The CDR3 protein is CASSDVAGGEKDTQYF. The CDR3, as DNA: TGTGCCAGCAGTGACGTCGCGGGAGGGGAGAAAGATACGCAGTATTTT. J is TRBJ2-3 and V is TRBV6-4, with 9 nucleotides matching TRBD2. The V gene end was trimmed by 2 bases and the J gene end by 5 bases; junction bases not matched to a gene: 8. The germline V gene encodes CDR1 MRHNA and CDR2 SNTAGT. The CDR3 spans 16 residues.

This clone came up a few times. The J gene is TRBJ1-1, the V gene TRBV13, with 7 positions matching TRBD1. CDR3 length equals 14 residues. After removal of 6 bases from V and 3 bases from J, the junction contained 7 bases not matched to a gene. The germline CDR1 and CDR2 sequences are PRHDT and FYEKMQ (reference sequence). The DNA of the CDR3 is TGTGCCAGCAGTGACTCCCAGGGGGACACTGAAGCTTTCTTT. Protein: CASSDSQGDTEAFF.

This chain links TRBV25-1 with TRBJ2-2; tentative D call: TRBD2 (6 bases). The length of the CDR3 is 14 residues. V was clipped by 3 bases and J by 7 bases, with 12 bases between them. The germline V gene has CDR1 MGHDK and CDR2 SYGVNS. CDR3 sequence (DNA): TGTGCCAGCAGTGATTTCGGGCGGGGCGGGGAGCTGTTTTTT. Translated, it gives CASSDFGRGGELFF.

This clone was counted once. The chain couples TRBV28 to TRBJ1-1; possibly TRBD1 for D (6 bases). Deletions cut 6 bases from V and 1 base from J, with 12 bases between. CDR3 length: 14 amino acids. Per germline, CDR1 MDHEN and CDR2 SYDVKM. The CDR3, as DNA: TGTGCCAGCAGGCCTACAGGGAAGAACACTGAAGCTTTCTTT. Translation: CASRPTGKNTEAFF.

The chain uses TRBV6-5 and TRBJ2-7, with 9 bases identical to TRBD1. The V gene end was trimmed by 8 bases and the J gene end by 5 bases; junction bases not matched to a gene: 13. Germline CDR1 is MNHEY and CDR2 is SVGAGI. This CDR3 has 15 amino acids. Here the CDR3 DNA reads TGTGCCAGCTGGGGGCCGGGACAGGGAACCCACGAGCAGTACTTC. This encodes CASWGPGQGTHEQYF.

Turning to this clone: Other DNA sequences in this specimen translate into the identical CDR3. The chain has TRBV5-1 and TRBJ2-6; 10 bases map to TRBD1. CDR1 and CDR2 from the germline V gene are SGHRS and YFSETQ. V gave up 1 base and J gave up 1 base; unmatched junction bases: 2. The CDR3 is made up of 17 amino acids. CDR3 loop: CASSLWTGGSGANVLTF. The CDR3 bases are TGCGCCAGCAGCTTGTGGACAGGGGGTTCTGGGGCCAACGTCCTGACTTTC.